These 29 T cell receptor beta chains share one sample of origin, sequenced in a study of OX40 agonist ivuxolimab in advanced cancers. Sequenced by immunoSEQ multiplex PCR; TCRdb stores in-frame clones only, minus some. This repertoire shows 50,000 or so clones, 90% to 95% found once; its top ten account for around 13%. This material consisted of CD4+ or CD8+ T cells sorted from blood, taken in a trial of the OX40 agonist ivuxolimab. The receptors derive from an adult with an advanced solid tumor such as melanoma, head and neck, liver or kidney cancer.

The chain is built from TRBV28 and TRBJ1-2; possible D gene TRBD1, 6 bases. The CDR3 sequence is 12 residues long. Germline values: CDR1 MDHEN, CDR2 SYDVKM. V lost 6 bases and J 5 bases, leaving 10 bases between the germline ends. The CDR3 DNA reads TGTGCCAGCAGCTGGGGGCTGTATGGCTACACCTTC. Protein product: CASSWGLYGYTF.

V is TRBV5-1 and J is TRBJ2-3; 11 nucleotides agree with TRBD1. The CDR3 runs 15 residues. Germline assignment: CDR1 SGHRS and CDR2 YFSETQ. Trimming removed 4 bases from V and 3 bases from J; junction bases left unmatched: 4. CDR3 DNA sequence: TGCGCCAGCAGCACCGGACAGGGGGCAACAGATACGCAGTATTTT. Protein: CASSTGQGATDTQYF.

This clone was picked up a small number of times. V and J are TRBV7-3 and TRBJ2-3; D unresolved. The germline V gene has CDR1 SGHTA and CDR2 FQGTGA. Trimming left V 5 bases short and J 5 bases short, with 8 bases between. The CDR3 has 12 amino acids. CDR3 DNA sequence: TGTGCCAGCAGCGAAGGAGTAGATACGCAGTATTTT. Translation: CASSEGVDTQYF.

The chain recombines TRBV6-5 with TRBJ2-1, with TRBD1 matching 8 bases. The CDR3 is 12 amino acids. Germline CDR1 is MNHEY and CDR2 is SVGAGI. The ends lost 8 bases at V and 12 bases at J; junction bases unmatched: 9. Here the CDR3 reads CASAPGQGLQFF. CDR3 bases: TGTGCCAGCGCCCCAGGACAGGGACTGCAGTTCTTC.

This clone has just one count. The chain couples TRBV2 to TRBJ2-7; 9 bases align to TRBD1. The CDR3 has 11 residues. CDR1 and CDR2 from the germline V gene are SNHLY and FYNNEI. The V gene end was trimmed by 6 bases and the J gene end by 6 bases; junction bases not matched to a gene: 0. CDR3 DNA sequence: TGTGCCAGCAGGACAGGGGGCGAGCAGTACTTC. Translation gives CASRTGGEQYF.

V gene TRBV6-6 combines with J gene TRBJ2-1, with 7 bases matching TRBD1. The CDR3 contains 16 residues. The germline gives CDR1 MNHNY, CDR2 SVGAGI (reference sequence). V shed 4 bases, J shed 1 base, and the junction held 7 bases outside the gene matches. The DNA of the CDR3 is TGTGCCAGCAGTTCCCGACAGGGTGGGTCCTACAATGAGCAGTTCTTC. Translating gives CASSSRQGGSYNEQFF.

The chain uses TRBV5-4 and TRBJ2-3; D tentatively fits TRBD1 or TRBD2 (6 bases each). This CDR3 spans 15 amino acids. V lost 2 bases and J lost 0, with 10 bases in between. Germline assignment: CDR1 SGHNT and CDR2 YYREEE (reference sequence). The CDR3 sequence is CASSFGGLSTDTQYF. CDR3 nucleotide sequence: TGTGCCAGCAGCTTTGGGGGGCTAAGCACAGATACGCAGTATTTT.

The rearrangement uses TRBV9 and TRBJ2-7; 16 bases agree with TRBD2. V shed 4 bases, J shed 4 bases, and the junction held 11 bases outside the gene matches. The CDR3 contains 18 residues. CDR1 is SGDLS and CDR2 is YYNGEE in the germline V gene. The CDR3 sequence: CASSSGLAGGRTGYEQYF. CDR3 coding DNA: TGTGCCAGCAGCTCGGGACTAGCGGGAGGGCGGACGGGGTACGAGCAGTACTTC.

The J gene is TRBJ2-4, the V gene TRBV28, with a tentative D call TRBD2 (5 bases). CDR3 length equals 15 residues. V was cut by 3 bases and J by 2 bases, with 11 bases left in between. The V gene's germline CDR1 is MDHEN and CDR2 SYDVKM. CDR3 sequence (DNA): TGTGCCAGCAGTTTGTCGGGGAGACCCAAAAACATTCAGTACTTC. Translation gives CASSLSGRPKNIQYF.

This clone was seen once. The V gene is TRBV29-1, the J gene TRBJ2-7; tentative D call: TRBD2 (6 bases). In germline, CDR1 is SQVTM, CDR2 ANQGSEA. The CDR3 length is 12 residues. The ends were cut back, 5 bases at V and 3 bases at J, with 11 bases in the middle. The CDR3 nucleotides read TGCAGCGTTTTAGCGGAGTTCTACGAGCAGTACTTC. Translating it yields CSVLAEFYEQYF.

This chain joins TRBV25-1 and TRBJ2-3, with D uncertain. Between the trimmed V and J ends, which lost 4 bases and 0 bases, there was a span of 11 bases. The CDR3 sequence is 15 residues long. The germline gives CDR1 MGHDK, CDR2 SYGVNS. The chain's CDR3 is CASSVSRASTDTQYF. In DNA form, the CDR3 reads TGTGCCAGCAGTGTCAGCCGCGCTAGCACAGATACGCAGTATTTT.

A single count supports this clone. The chain uses TRBV5-1 and TRBJ2-3; 7 nucleotides match TRBD1. The CDR3 extends over 15 amino acids. V shed 0 bases, J shed 4 bases, and the junction held 5 bases outside the gene matches. Germline values: CDR1 SGHRS, CDR2 YFSETQ. The CDR3 loop reads CASSLAGQGADTQYF. In DNA form, the CDR3 reads TGCGCCAGCAGCTTGGCCGGTCAGGGGGCAGATACGCAGTATTTT.

The rearrangement uses TRBV29-1 and TRBJ2-5, with 10 nucleotides matching TRBD1. Losses at the gene ends were 6 bases for V and 5 bases for J; bases not matched to a gene: 12. Germline V gives CDR1 SQVTM, CDR2 ANQGSEA. This CDR3 spans 15 amino acids. CDR3 nucleotide sequence: TGCAGCGTCGCGGGGACAGGGGTAAAGGGGGAGACCCAGTACTTC. Amino acids: CSVAGTGVKGETQYF.

The V call is TRBV18, the J call TRBJ2-3; D perhaps matches TRBD1 (6 bases). Trimming took off 1 base at V and 5 bases at J, with 10 bases between the two ends. The CDR3 is made up of 14 amino acids. Germline values: CDR1 KGHSH, CDR2 LQKENI. CDR3 nucleotide sequence: TGTGCCAGCTCACCACGGTCAGGGGTAGATACGCAGTATTTT. Its protein is CASSPRSGVDTQYF. Together with reference TRBV18 and TRBJ2-3, the CDR3 gives the full variable domain: NAGVMQNPRHLVRRRGQEARLRCSPMKGHSHVYWYRQLPEEGLKFMVYLQKENIIDESGMPKERFSAEFPKEGPSILRIQQVVRGDSAAYFCASSPRSGVDTQYFGPGTRLTVL.

The chain employs TRBV5-8 and TRBJ2-7; 13 bases map to TRBD2. Losses at the gene ends were 4 bases for V and 2 bases for J; bases not matched to a gene: 6. The germline gives CDR1 SGHTS, CDR2 YDEGEE. The CDR3 sequence is 16 residues long. This CDR3 is CASSPGLAGAPYEQYF. The DNA of the CDR3 is TGTGCCAGCAGCCCTGGACTAGCGGGGGCCCCCTACGAGCAGTACTTC. The variable domain in full, completed from reference TRBV5-8 and TRBJ2-7, reads EAGVTQSPTHLIKTRGQQATLRCSPISGHTSVYWYQQALGLGLQFLLWYDEGEERNRGNFPPRFSGRQFPNYSSELNVNALELEDSALYLCASSPGLAGAPYEQYFGPGTRLTVT.

This clone was recorded once. The rearrangement links TRBV5-4 to TRBJ2-7; 12 bases are a match to TRBD1. V trimming: 0 bases; J trimming: 7 bases; junction bases outside the gene matches: 8. The germline V gene encodes CDR1 SGHNT and CDR2 YYREEE (reference sequence). The CDR3 is 16 amino acids. CDR3 loop: CASSLGPGQGAKEQYF. As DNA, the CDR3 is TGTGCCAGCAGCTTGGGTCCGGGACAGGGGGCTAAGGAGCAGTACTTC.

V gene TRBV28 combines with J gene TRBJ2-1; D unclear. V was pared by 0 bases and J by 0 bases, with 9 bases between. This CDR3 comprises 16 residues. Germline-derived CDR1 and CDR2 are MDHEN and SYDVKM. CDR3 nucleotides: TGTGCCAGCAGTTTATGGACCCTGAGCTCCTACAATGAGCAGTTCTTC. Protein: CASSLWTLSSYNEQFF.

CDR3 coding DNA: TGTGCCAGCAGCCAAGATTACTTGGCAGTTCGCTCTGGAAACACCATATATTTT. Protein sequence: CASSQDYLAVRSGNTIYF. The V call is TRBV4-2, the J call TRBJ1-3, with unresolved D. Germline V lookup: CDR1 LGHNA, CDR2 YNFKEQ. Between the trimmed V and J ends, which lost 0 bases and 0 bases, there was a span of 15 bases. The CDR3 covers 18 residues.

V gene TRBV2 combines with J gene TRBJ1-1; the D gene is possibly TRBD1 (5 bases). The CDR3 is 13 residues long. The V gene's germline CDR1 is SNHLY and CDR2 FYNNEI. Trimming cost V 7 bases and J 2 bases, with 11 bases left between them. CDR3 loop: CASTAGINTEAFF. DNA of the CDR3: TGTGCCAGCACGGCAGGGATCAACACTGAAGCTTTCTTT.

This chain joins TRBV5-1 and TRBJ2-3; D is unclear. CDR3 length: 14 residues. The V end lost 0 bases, the J end lost 2 bases, and 7 bases lay between the germline ends. Germline-derived CDR1 and CDR2 are SGHRS and YFSETQ. The CDR3, as DNA: TGCGCCAGCAGCTTGGGTACAGACACAGATACGCAGTATTTT. It encodes CASSLGTDTDTQYF.

This clone was recorded only once. The chain uses TRBV6-6 and TRBJ2-2; 8 bases fit TRBD2. V gave up 2 bases and J gave up 3 bases; unmatched junction bases: 5. Per germline, CDR1 MNHNY and CDR2 SVGAGI (reference sequence). The CDR3 has 16 residues. The CDR3 DNA sequence: TGTGCCAGCAGTTACCCCCGGGGGGGCTACACCGGGGAGCTGTTTTTT. Protein: CASSYPRGGYTGELFF.

The chain employs TRBV20-1 and TRBJ2-7, with unresolved D. The CDR3 spans 11 residues. Germline V gene data show CDR1 as DFQATT and CDR2 as SNEGSKA (reference sequence). V was shortened by 7 bases and J by 3 bases, with 10 bases between the two germline ends. CDR3 residues: CSGQNNYEQYF. The CDR3 nucleotides are TGCAGTGGGCAAAACAACTACGAGCAGTACTTC.

This chain connects TRBV28 to TRBJ1-1; possible D gene TRBD1, 6 bases. This CDR3 is built from 12 residues. Germline CDR1 and CDR2: MDHEN and SYDVKM. Trimming shortened V by 4 bases and J by 11 bases, and 14 bases separated the two germline ends. The CDR3 DNA reads as TGTGCCAGCAGTTATTCAGGGGTTCGGGCTTTCTTT. The encoded protein is CASSYSGVRAFF.

The V gene is TRBV5-1, the J gene TRBJ2-2; TRBD1 might be the D (5 bases). Per germline, CDR1 SGHRS and CDR2 YFSETQ. This CDR3 region has 15 residues. V was shortened by 3 bases and J by 3 bases, with 12 bases between the two germline ends. This chain's CDR3 is CASSSYRSDTGELFF. The CDR3 DNA is TGCGCCAGCAGCTCCTACAGGAGTGACACCGGGGAGCTGTTTTTT. The variable domain in full, completed from reference TRBV5-1 and TRBJ2-2, reads KAGVTQTPRYLIKTRGQQVTLSCSPISGHRSVSWYQQTPGQGLQFLFEYFSETQRNKGNFPGRFSGRQFSNSRSEMNVSTLELGDSALYLCASSSYRSDTGELFFGEGSRLTVL.

V is TRBV6-4 and J is TRBJ1-2, with D unclear. The CDR3 runs 12 residues. V lost 0 bases and J lost 8, with 7 bases in between. Germline V CDR1 and CDR2: MRHNA, SNTAGT. As DNA, the CDR3 is TGTGCCAGCAGTGACTCGAAGCGAGGCTACACCTTC. Translation gives CASSDSKRGYTF.

The rearrangement joins TRBV5-8 to TRBJ2-7; D gene ambiguous. This CDR3 is 14 amino acids long. Per the germline V gene, CDR1 is SGHTS and CDR2 is YDEGEE. V was shortened by 4 bases and J by 1 base, with 12 bases between the two germline ends. The CDR3 is CASSPDPISYEQYF. The CDR3 nucleotides read TGTGCCAGCAGCCCGGACCCAATATCCTACGAGCAGTACTTC.

The chain couples TRBV10-1 to TRBJ1-1; 7 positions match TRBD1. Losses at the gene ends were 2 bases for V and 4 bases for J; bases not matched to a gene: 4. The CDR3 contains 14 residues. Per the germline V gene, CDR1 is WNHNN and CDR2 is SYGVQD (reference sequence). DNA for the CDR3: TGCGCCAGCAGTGAGGACAGGGTGAGCACTGAAGCTTTCTTT. Protein product: CASSEDRVSTEAFF.

This clone was detected once. CDR3 in amino acids: CASSLASRTGNSPLHF. The CDR3 nucleotides read TGTGCCAGCAGCTTGGCCTCGCGGACAGGCAATTCACCCCTCCACTTT. The chain links TRBV5-4 to TRBJ1-6; 7 bases fit TRBD1. Germline-derived CDR1 and CDR2 are SGHNT and YYREEE (reference sequence). Germline trimming cut 0 bases from V and 7 bases from J; bases unmatched to any gene: 7. The CDR3 is made up of 16 amino acids.

The chain carries TRBV7-2 and TRBJ2-3; tentatively, D is TRBD1 or TRBD2 (5 bases each). V was pared by 5 bases and J by 2 bases, with 8 bases between. CDR3 length equals 13 residues. In germline, CDR1 is SGHTA, CDR2 FQGNSA. CDR3 bases: TGTGCCAGCAGCCTGGGGACCACAGATACGCAGTATTTT. Translated, it gives CASSLGTTDTQYF.